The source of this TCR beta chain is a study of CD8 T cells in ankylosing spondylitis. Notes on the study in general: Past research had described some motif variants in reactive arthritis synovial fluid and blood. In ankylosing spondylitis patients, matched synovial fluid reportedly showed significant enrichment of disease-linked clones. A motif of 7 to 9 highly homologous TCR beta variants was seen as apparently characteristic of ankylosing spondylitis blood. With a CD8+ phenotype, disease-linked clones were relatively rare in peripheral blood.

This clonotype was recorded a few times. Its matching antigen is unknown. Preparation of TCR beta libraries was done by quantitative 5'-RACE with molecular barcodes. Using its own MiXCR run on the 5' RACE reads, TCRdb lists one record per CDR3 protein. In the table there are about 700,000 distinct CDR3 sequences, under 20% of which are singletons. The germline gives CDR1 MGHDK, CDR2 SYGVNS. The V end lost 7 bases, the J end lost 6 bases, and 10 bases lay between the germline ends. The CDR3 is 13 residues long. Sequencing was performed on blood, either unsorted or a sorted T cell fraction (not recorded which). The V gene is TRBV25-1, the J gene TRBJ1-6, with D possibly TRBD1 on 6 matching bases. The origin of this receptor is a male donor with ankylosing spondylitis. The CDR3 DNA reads TGTGCCAGCAAGGGGGTTGGTAATTCACCCCTCCACTTT. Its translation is CASKGVGNSPLHF. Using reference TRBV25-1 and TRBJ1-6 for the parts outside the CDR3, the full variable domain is EADIYQTPRYLVIGTGKKITLECSQTMGHDKMYWYQQDPGMELHLIHYSYGVNSTEKGDLSSESTVSRIRTEHFPLTLESARPSHTSQYLCASKGVGNSPLHFGNGTRLTVT.